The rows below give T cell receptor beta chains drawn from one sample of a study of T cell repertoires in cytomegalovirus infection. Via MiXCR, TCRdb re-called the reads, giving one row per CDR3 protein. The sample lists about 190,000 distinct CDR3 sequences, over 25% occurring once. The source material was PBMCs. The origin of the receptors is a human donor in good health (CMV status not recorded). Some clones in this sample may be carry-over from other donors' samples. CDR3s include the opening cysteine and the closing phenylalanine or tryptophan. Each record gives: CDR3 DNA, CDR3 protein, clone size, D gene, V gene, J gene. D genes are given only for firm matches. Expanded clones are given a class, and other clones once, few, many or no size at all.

TGTGCCAGCAGCTTCGGCGGGGACGGGAGCGGCACAGATACGCAGTATTTT	CASSFGGDGSGTDTQYF	few	NA	TRBV7-9	TRBJ2-3
TGTGCCAGCAGCATGTCTAACTATGGCTACACCTTC	CASSMSNYGYTF	NA	NA	TRBV12-3/TRBV12-4	TRBJ1-2
TGTGCCAGCAGCTTCAGGAACAATGAGCAGTTCTTC	CASSFRNNEQFF	large	NA	TRBV7-6	TRBJ2-1
TGTGCCAGCAGTGTGGGACCGCTATTAACCATATATTTT	CASSVGPLLTIYF	NA	NA	TRBV12-3/TRBV12-4	TRBJ1-3
TGTGCCAGCAGCATGGACGGTAATTCACCCCTCCACTTT	CASSMDGNSPLHF	NA	NA	TRBV7-9	TRBJ1-6
TGTGCCAGTAGTGTAGCGGCAGATACGCAGTATTTT	CASSVAADTQYF	NA	NA	TRBV19	TRBJ2-3
TGTGCCATCAGTGTAACAACCGGGACACTGTACGAGCAGTACTTC	CAISVTTGTLYEQYF	NA	NA	TRBV10-3	TRBJ2-7
TGTGCCAGCAGTTTTCAAGGCTTCGGTCAGCCCCAGCATTTT	CASSFQGFGQPQHF	NA	NA	TRBV12-3/TRBV12-4	TRBJ1-5
TGTGCCAGCAGCTTGAGTCCCGAAGGGGGATCCTACGAGCAGTACTTC	CASSLSPEGGSYEQYF	NA	NA	TRBV5-5	TRBJ2-7
TGTGCCAGCACTACCATTCTAGGAGGAGGCTACACCTTC	CASTTILGGGYTF	NA	NA	TRBV7-2	TRBJ1-2
TGTGCCAGCAGCTTAGCGGCGACAGCGCAAGAGACCCAGTACTTC	CASSLAATAQETQYF	many	NA	TRBV7-9	TRBJ2-5
TGTGCCAGCAGCCTCGGACAGCAGGGGGATACGCAGTATTTT	CASSLGQQGDTQYF	few	NA	TRBV11-1	TRBJ2-3
TGCGCCAGCAGCAGAAGCCGAGGCTATGGCTACACCTTC	CASSRSRGYGYTF	many	NA	TRBV4-1	TRBJ1-2
TGTGCCAGCAGCTTCCACACCTCGACAGTTAGCACAGATACGCAGTATTTT	CASSFHTSTVSTDTQYF	NA	NA	TRBV5-5	TRBJ2-3
TGTGCTAGTGGCCTGGACCGGCGGACTCAGCCCCAGCATTTT	CASGLDRRTQPQHF	NA	NA	TRBV12-5	TRBJ1-5
TGTGCCAGCAGCCCCACTGGGACAGAGCAGAACACTGAAGCTTTCTTT	CASSPTGTEQNTEAFF	NA	TRBD1	TRBV3-1	TRBJ1-1
TGTGCCACTAAAGGAGGCGAGACGAATTCACCCCTCCACTTT	CATKGGETNSPLHF	NA	NA	TRBV6-6	TRBJ1-6
TGTGCCAGCAGCTTAGGGGCAGGGAATCAGCCCCAGCATTTT	CASSLGAGNQPQHF	few	NA	TRBV7-9	TRBJ1-5
TGCAGCGTCCCTGAACAGACCCTTTATGGCTACACCTTC	CSVPEQTLYGYTF	NA	NA	TRBV29-1	TRBJ1-2
TGTGCCAGCTCAGCGGTACAGCTGAACACTGAAGCTTTCTTT	CASSAVQLNTEAFF	NA	NA	TRBV18	TRBJ1-1
TGTGCCTGGAGTCCTAGTAGGTGGAACGAGCAGTACTTC	CAWSPSRWNEQYF	few	NA	TRBV30	TRBJ2-7
TGTGCCAGCAGCTTACGGAGCGAGCAGTTCTTC	CASSLRSEQFF	NA	NA	TRBV7-4	TRBJ2-1
TGTGCAAGCATCTTAGACCGGCCAACCCTGGGACATGAGCAGTTCTTC	CASILDRPTLGHEQFF	NA	NA	TRBV11-2	TRBJ2-1
TGTGCCAGCATGAGGGATACTGAAGCTTTCTTT	CASMRDTEAFF	NA	NA	TRBV2	TRBJ1-1
TGCAGCGTTGCCGGGACTAGCGGGGGTTCCAAGGAGCAGTACTTC	CSVAGTSGGSKEQYF	NA	TRBD2	TRBV29-1	TRBJ2-7
TGTGCCAGCAGCTTCTCCTCCGGGGGGGGCTACGAGCAGTACTTC	CASSFSSGGGYEQYF	few	TRBD2	TRBV9	TRBJ2-7